This T cell receptor (beta chain) was captured in a study of blood T cells in healthy people across ages. Study-level results: Older age went with lower TCR beta diversity per million T cells, in a roughly linear way.

With a J-beta primer mix and a sample-barcoded 5' primer, a second PCR ran 7 to 11 cycles. TCRdb independently ran MiXCR on the 5' RACE reads; one entry per CDR3 protein. This table holds 1.5 million to 2 million distinct CDR3 sequences, roughly 27% found once. The study recruited healthy Caucasian donors from Russia who were aged about 6 to 95. Each sample had at least 6.5 million PBMCs isolated. Samples each yielded at least 6 micrograms of total RNA. On this clonotype itself: Its antigen is not identified.

The CDR3 sequence is 12 residues long. Trimming stripped 5 bases from V and 13 bases from J, with 15 bases between. CDR1 and CDR2 from the germline V gene are SSHAT and FNYEAQ (reference sequence). The chain employs TRBV7-7 and TRBJ2-1, with TRBD2 as a possible D gene (6 bases). Sequencing input: blood. This clonotype was sampled from a young woman in good health. This chain's CDR3 is CASSREGGTQFF. CDR3 nucleotide sequence: TGTGCCAGCAGCCGAGAGGGCGGGACCCAGTTCTTC.